This T cell receptor (beta chain) stems from a study of cytomegalovirus exposure and HLA in healthy donors (dated by TCRdb to 2017 to 2019). In the study overall: A later analysis indicated that the 120 validation repertoires were generated on the platform also employed for the 700 or so repertoires of the first cohort. The study aimed to test whether signatures of past pathogen exposure could be identified by cataloging public T cell receptors. A separate validation cohort of roughly 110 different subjects was used in addition to the roughly 700-subject first cohort. High-throughput TCR immunosequencing, statistical association of individual TCRs with disease status, and machine learning were combined to predict cytomegalovirus infection status. What the research found in general, with its limitations: The authors suggested that the approach could potentially be generalized to other disease states and immunological phenotypes. Subsequent analysis determined that TCRs grouped into clusters in the first cohort also showed a tendency toward co-occurrence across the 90 to 150 validation repertoires, and 85% to 95% of cluster scores exceeded 0. A total of 164 TCR beta chains were listed by the study as associated with cytomegalovirus. The classifier was reported to diagnose cytomegalovirus status with high specificity and sensitivity in both the original cohort and the validation cohort. A later analysis lacked HLA typing for the validation cohort, so it scored co-occurrence in that cohort across all 110 or so repertoires. Most TCR sequences were observed very rarely across donors, whereas some public TCRs were present in many individuals. In vitro tests confirmed that three of the cytomegalovirus-associated TCR beta chains recognize cytomegalovirus antigens.

As regards this clone: There is no known antigen for this receptor. Base qualities are missing; no much larger clone stands one base away.

The CDR3, from cysteine to phenylalanine, totals 15 residues. Solely the CDR3 DNA is kept, with 45 bases framed from the first base. Trimming takes 7 bases off V and 7 bases off J; junction bases not matched to a gene: 8. For CDR1 and CDR2, the germline V gene (reference sequence) lists MNHNY and SVGAGI. The receptor library was made with the immunoSEQ multiplex PCR assay. The original pipeline was this. A statistical classification framework was built for diagnosing cytomegalovirus status from the catalog of TCR beta chain sequences. This is the immuneACCESS table as TCRdb keeps it, with only in-frame sequences that have V and J called. A part of the clones is gone; compared with another copy, unresolved V genes explain less than half, and the rest is unexplained. That table supplies the V and J calls and clone size; D and trimming were determined from the DNA. The sample table records 120,000 or so clones; around 85% of these occur just once. The ten largest clones represent about 2.2% of the sample.

Donors formed part of the validation cohort, which comprised over a hundred subjects and was distinct from the first cohort of under 750 subjects. The TCR comes from a young woman in good health and CMV-seronegative. Specimen: PBMCs. The rearranged segments are TRBV6-6 and TRBJ1-6; the central 9 bases match TRBD1. This receptor has the CDR3 CASKTRDRVNSPLHF. The sequence in DNA is TGTGCCAGCAAGACCAGGGACAGGGTGAATTCACCCCTCCACTTT.